This T cell receptor beta chain was recovered during a study of low-dose radiotherapy and immunotherapy resistance in tumors. Whole-study context: Oral administration of aspirin 300 mg daily occurred for four cycles, commencing at cycle 1 day 1.

Covering alpha and beta chains, TRAV- and TRBV-specific primers were used for the first-strand cDNA. The authors ran 15 to 25 PCR cycles to amplify TCRs with a constant-region primer and V-primer adapter. TCRdb called the reads again in MiXCR, with one record for every CDR3 protein. The sample gives approximately 13,000 distinct CDR3 sequences, roughly 60% of which show up once; 7.7% is in the top ten. The V gene end was trimmed by 0 bases and the J gene end by 4 bases; junction bases not matched to a gene: 19. The CDR3 has 19 residues. This clonotype originated in a human donor with advanced metastatic prostate, ovarian, gallbladder or colorectal cancer (not recorded which). This table probably holds off-target reads from a library built for another chain. The chain combines TRBV5-7 with TRBJ2-7; 7 bases match TRBD1. TRBV5-7 is given ORF status, its function remaining uncertain. The CDR3 sequence is CASSLGDRVPWSYQYEQYF. CDR3 coding DNA: TGTGCCAGCAGCTTGGGTGACAGGGTCCCTTGGTCCTACCAGTACGAGCAGTACTTC.